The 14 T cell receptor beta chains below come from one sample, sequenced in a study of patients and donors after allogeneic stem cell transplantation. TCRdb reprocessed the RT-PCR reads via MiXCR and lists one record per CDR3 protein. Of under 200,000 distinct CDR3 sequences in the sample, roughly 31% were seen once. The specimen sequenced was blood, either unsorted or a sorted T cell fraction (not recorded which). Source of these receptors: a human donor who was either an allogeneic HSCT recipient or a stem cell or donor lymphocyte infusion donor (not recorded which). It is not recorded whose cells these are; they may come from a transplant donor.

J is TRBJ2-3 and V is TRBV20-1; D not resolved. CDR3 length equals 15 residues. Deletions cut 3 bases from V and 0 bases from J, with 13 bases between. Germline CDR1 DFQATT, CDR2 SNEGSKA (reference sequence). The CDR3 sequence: CSASRLWSSTDTQYF. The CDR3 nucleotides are TGCAGTGCTAGCAGGTTATGGTCAAGCACAGATACGCAGTATTTT.

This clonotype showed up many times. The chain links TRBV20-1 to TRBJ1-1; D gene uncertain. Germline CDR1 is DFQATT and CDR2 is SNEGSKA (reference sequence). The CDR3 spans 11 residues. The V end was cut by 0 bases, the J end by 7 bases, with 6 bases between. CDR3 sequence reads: CSARERLEAFF. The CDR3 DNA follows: TGCAGTGCTAGAGAAAGGCTTGAAGCTTTCTTT.

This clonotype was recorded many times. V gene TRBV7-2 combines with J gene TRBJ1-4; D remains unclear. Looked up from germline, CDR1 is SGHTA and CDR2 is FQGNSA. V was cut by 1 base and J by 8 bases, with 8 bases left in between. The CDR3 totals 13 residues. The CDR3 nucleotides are TGTGCCAGCAGCTTAGAGCGCCGAGAAAAACTGTTTTTT. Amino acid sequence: CASSLERREKLFF. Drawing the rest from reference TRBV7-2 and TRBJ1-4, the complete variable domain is GAGVSQSPSNKVTEKGKDVELRCDPISGHTALYWYRQSLGQGLEFLIYFQGNSAPDKSGLPSDRFSAERTGGSVSTLTIQRTQQEDSAVYLCASSLERREKLFFGSGTQLSVL.

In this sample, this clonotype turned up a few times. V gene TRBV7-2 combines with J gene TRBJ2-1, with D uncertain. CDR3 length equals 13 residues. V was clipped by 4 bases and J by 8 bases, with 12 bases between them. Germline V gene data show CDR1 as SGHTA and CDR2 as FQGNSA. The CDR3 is CASSYHGSYEQFF. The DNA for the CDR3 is TGTGCCAGCAGCTACCACGGAAGCTATGAGCAGTTCTTC.

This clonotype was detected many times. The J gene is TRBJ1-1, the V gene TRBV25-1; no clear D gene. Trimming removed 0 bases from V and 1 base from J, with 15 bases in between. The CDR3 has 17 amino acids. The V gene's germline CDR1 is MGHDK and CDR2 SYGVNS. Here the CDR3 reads CASSEYADGRPNTEAFF. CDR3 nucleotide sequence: TGTGCCAGCAGTGAATACGCTGATGGACGTCCGAACACTGAAGCTTTCTTT.

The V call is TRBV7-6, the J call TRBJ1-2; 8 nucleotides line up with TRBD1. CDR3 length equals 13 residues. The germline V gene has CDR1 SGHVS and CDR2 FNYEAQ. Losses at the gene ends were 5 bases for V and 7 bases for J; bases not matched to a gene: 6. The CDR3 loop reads CASSRQGASGYTF. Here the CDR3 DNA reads TGTGCCAGCAGCCGCCAGGGGGCAAGTGGCTACACCTTC.

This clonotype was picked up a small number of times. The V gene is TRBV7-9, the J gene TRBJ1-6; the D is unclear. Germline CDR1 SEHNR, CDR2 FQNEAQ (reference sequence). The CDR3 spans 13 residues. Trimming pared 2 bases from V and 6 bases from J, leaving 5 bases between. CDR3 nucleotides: TGTGCCAGCAGCTTATACCCTAATTCACCCCTCCACTTT. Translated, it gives CASSLYPNSPLHF.

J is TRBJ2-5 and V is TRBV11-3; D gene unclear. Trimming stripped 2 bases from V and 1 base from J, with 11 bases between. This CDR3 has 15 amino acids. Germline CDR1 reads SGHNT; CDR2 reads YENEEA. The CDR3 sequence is CASSLRAGGQETQYF. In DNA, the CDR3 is TGTGCCAGCAGCTTAAGAGCCGGTGGCCAAGAGACCCAGTACTTC.

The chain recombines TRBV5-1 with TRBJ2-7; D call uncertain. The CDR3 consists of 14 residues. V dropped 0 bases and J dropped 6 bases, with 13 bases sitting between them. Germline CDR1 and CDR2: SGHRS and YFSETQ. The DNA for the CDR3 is TGCGCCAGCAGCTTGGAAGGGAATGGGCTCGAGCAGTACTTC. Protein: CASSLEGNGLEQYF.

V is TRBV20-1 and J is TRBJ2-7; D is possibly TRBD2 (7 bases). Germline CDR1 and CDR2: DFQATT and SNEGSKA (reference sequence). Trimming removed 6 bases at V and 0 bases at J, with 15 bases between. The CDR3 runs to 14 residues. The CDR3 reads CSARGGGSSYEQYF. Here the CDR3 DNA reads TGCAGTGCCCGAGGGGGGGGGAGCTCCTACGAGCAGTACTTC.

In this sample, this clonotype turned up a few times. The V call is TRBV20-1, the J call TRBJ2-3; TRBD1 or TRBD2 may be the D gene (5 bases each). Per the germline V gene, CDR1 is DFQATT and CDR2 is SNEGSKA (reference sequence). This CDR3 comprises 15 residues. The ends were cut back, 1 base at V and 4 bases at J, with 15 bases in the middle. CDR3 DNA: TGCAGTGCTAGAGTTGGGACGGTGTGGCCAGATACGCAGTATTTT. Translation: CSARVGTVWPDTQYF.

This chain's CDR3 is CASRDPTGWDYGYTF. Here the CDR3 DNA reads TGTGCCAGTAGAGACCCGACAGGTTGGGACTATGGCTACACCTTC. The rearrangement uses TRBV19 and TRBJ1-2; weak D call: TRBD1 (6 bases). CDR3 length equals 15 residues. V shed 6 bases and J shed 3 bases, with 17 bases lying between them. Germline lookup yields CDR1 LNHDA and CDR2 SQIVND (reference sequence).

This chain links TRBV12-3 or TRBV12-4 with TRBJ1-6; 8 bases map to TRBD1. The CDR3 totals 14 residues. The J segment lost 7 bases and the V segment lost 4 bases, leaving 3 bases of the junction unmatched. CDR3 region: CASSWTGPNSPLHF. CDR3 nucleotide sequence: TGTGCCAGCAGTTGGACAGGGCCGAATTCACCCCTCCACTTT.

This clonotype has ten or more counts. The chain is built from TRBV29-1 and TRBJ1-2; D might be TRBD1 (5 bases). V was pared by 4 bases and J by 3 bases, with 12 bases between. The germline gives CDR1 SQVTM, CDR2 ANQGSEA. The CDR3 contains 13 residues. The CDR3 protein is CSVAPGRDYGYTF. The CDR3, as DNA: TGCAGCGTTGCGCCGGGCAGGGACTATGGCTACACCTTC.